Below, 28 T cell receptor beta chains from the same sample are listed, as sequenced in a study of blood T cell repertoires in COVID-19. The method was immunoSEQ multiplex PCR; TCRdb's version includes in-frame clones alone and lacks a portion of them. The data contain roughly 130,000 clones, around 75% of them singletons. The sequencing sample was made of peripheral blood. The receptors shown here come from a woman between 65 and 79 years old with COVID-19, enrolled during active disease.

This clone was found a few times. The chain joins TRBV4-3 to TRBJ1-2; TRBD1 might be the D (5 bases). Germline V gene lookup returns CDR1 LGHNA and CDR2 YSLEER. The V gene lost 4 bases and the J gene lost 8 bases, with 11 bases spanning the gap. The CDR3 consists of 12 residues. The CDR3 nucleotides are TGCGCCAGCAGCCGCGGGGGGTGGGGCTACACCTTC. It is translated as CASSRGGWGYTF.

The V and J genes are TRBV4-1 and TRBJ1-4; D remains unclear. The germline V gene encodes CDR1 MGHRA and CDR2 YSYEKL. The CDR3 loop spans 15 amino acids. With 2 bases removed from V and 2 bases from J, the gap between germline ends came to 9 bases. CDR3 nucleotides: TGCGCCAGCAGCCAAAGACTAGGGACTAATGAAAAACTGTTTTTT. Translating gives CASSQRLGTNEKLFF.

The chain carries TRBV19 and TRBJ1-1; D gene unclear. The CDR3 is 14 amino acids. CDR1 and CDR2 (germline): LNHDA, SQIVND (reference sequence). The V gene lost 4 bases and the J gene lost 3 bases, with 12 bases spanning the gap. CDR3 protein: CASSRRRSDTEAFF. The DNA for the CDR3 is TGTGCCAGTAGTAGACGGAGGAGTGACACTGAAGCTTTCTTT.

The chain uses TRBV15 and TRBJ2-7; a weak D match, TRBD2 (6 bases). V lost 0 bases to trimming and J lost 4 bases, with 10 bases between them. CDR1 is LNHNV and CDR2 is YYDKDF in the germline V gene (reference sequence). The CDR3 loop spans 14 amino acids. CDR3 region: CATSRDQGGYEQYF. The DNA for the CDR3 is TGTGCCACCAGCAGAGATCAGGGAGGTTACGAGCAGTACTTC.

The chain links TRBV5-1 to TRBJ2-5; TRBD2 matches 8 bases. CDR1 SGHRS and CDR2 YFSETQ come from the germline V gene. V shed 4 bases, J shed 5 bases, and the junction held 10 bases outside the gene matches. The CDR3 totals 15 residues. The CDR3 bases are TGCGCCAGCAGCCCGCCGGGGGGGCTCGTGGAGACCCAGTACTTC. This encodes CASSPPGGLVETQYF.

The chain couples TRBV2 to TRBJ2-3; 9 bases fit TRBD2. The trim removed 7 bases at V and 2 bases at J, leaving 16 bases unmatched. This CDR3 contains 18 residues. Germline values: CDR1 SNHLY, CDR2 FYNNEI. CDR3 in amino acids: CASNLGASGEATTDTQYF. For the CDR3, the DNA is TGTGCCAGCAACCTGGGGGCTAGCGGGGAGGCCACCACAGATACGCAGTATTTT.

This clone has at least ten counts. The chain couples TRBV15 to TRBJ2-7; 9 nucleotides match TRBD1. Trimming took 1 base from V and 6 from J; bases not matched to a gene: 10. Germline V gene lookup returns CDR1 LNHNV and CDR2 YYDKDF (reference sequence). The CDR3 totals 16 residues. The CDR3 coding sequence is TGTGCCACCAGCAGAGCGACCGCGGACAGGGGAGGCGAGCAGTACTTC. As protein: CATSRATADRGGEQYF.

The chain employs TRBV4-1 and TRBJ1-4; unclear D gene. V was cut by 1 base and J by 6 bases, with 9 bases left in between. This CDR3 has 14 amino acids. The V gene's germline CDR1 is MGHRA and CDR2 YSYEKL. The DNA for the CDR3 is TGCGCCAGCAGCCAAGGGGCAGCCCATGAAAAACTGTTTTTT. Protein: CASSQGAAHEKLFF.

To note about this clone: One end of the junction varies from germline; a read error may be responsible. The chain combines TRBV7-7 with TRBJ2-2; 7 bases map to TRBD1. The CDR3 spans 14 residues. CDR1 SSHAT and CDR2 FNYEAQ come from the germline V gene (reference sequence). The CDR3 region has the DNA TGTGCTAGCAGCTCCTACAGGGGCACCGGGGAGCTGTTTTTT. This translates into CASSSYRGTGELFF.

This sequence joins TRBV5-1 and TRBJ1-4; 9 bases are shared with TRBD1. The CDR3 extends over 15 amino acids. Germline values: CDR1 SGHRS, CDR2 YFSETQ. Trimming took 1 base from V and 8 from J; bases not matched to a gene: 6. CDR3 amino acids: CASSLNRGRQEKLFF. The CDR3 DNA reads as TGCGCCAGCAGCTTGAACAGGGGGCGCCAGGAAAAACTGTTTTTT.

This chain joins TRBV5-1 and TRBJ2-5; D is perhaps TRBD1 (6 bases). Trimming took off 1 base at V and 4 bases at J, with 11 bases between the two ends. The germline gives CDR1 SGHRS, CDR2 YFSETQ. The CDR3 extends over 14 amino acids. CDR3 in amino acids: CASSLYLGGETQYF. DNA of the CDR3: TGCGCCAGCAGCTTGTACCTAGGGGGAGAGACCCAGTACTTC.

This chain connects TRBV5-6 to TRBJ1-3; unclear D gene. V was clipped by 7 bases and J by 0 bases, with 11 bases between them. This CDR3 spans 14 amino acids. From germline, CDR1 is SGHDT and CDR2 YYEEEE. The CDR3, as DNA: TGTGCCAGCGCCGAGCCTCTCTCTGGAAACACCATATATTTT. Protein sequence: CASAEPLSGNTIYF.

This clone was counted only a few times. The rearrangement joins TRBV11-2 to TRBJ2-3; possibly TRBD2 for D (5 bases). Trimming removed 5 bases from V and 1 base from J, with 19 bases in between. The CDR3 runs to 17 residues. CDR1 and CDR2 (germline): SGHAT, FQNNGV. This CDR3 reads CASSPLIRRGGTDTQYF. Written as DNA, the CDR3 is TGTGCCAGCAGCCCTCTGATCCGACGGGGTGGCACAGATACGCAGTATTTT.

The chain is built from TRBV3-1 (or the pseudogene TRBV3-2) and TRBJ2-4; perhaps TRBD1 as D (5 bases). CDR1 is LGHDT, CDR2 YNNKEL, per germline (reference sequence). V lost 3 bases to trimming and J lost 2 bases, with 11 bases between them. This CDR3 comprises 15 residues. CDR3 loop: CASSHRVGTKNIQYF. DNA of the CDR3: TGTGCCAGCAGCCACAGGGTAGGGACCAAAAACATTCAGTACTTC.

The chain links TRBV9 to TRBJ1-2; D remains unclear. V was trimmed by 4 bases and J by 4 bases, leaving 14 bases between them. Germline values: CDR1 SGDLS, CDR2 YYNGEE. This CDR3 is 14 amino acids long. CDR3 residues: CASSPRLGPYGYTF. CDR3 bases: TGTGCCAGCAGCCCCCGACTGGGTCCCTATGGCTACACCTTC.

This clone turned up a few times. This chain connects TRBV28 to TRBJ1-3, with 7 nucleotides matching TRBD1. Trimming cost V 9 bases and J 0 bases; bases outside gene matches: 8. Germline assignment: CDR1 MDHEN and CDR2 SYDVKM. CDR3 length equals 15 residues. The CDR3 nucleotides are TGTGCCAGTGGGACAGCACCTTCCTCTGGAAACACCATATATTTT. Protein product: CASGTAPSSGNTIYF.

CDR3 nucleotides: TGTGCCAGCAGCCAATTCTCAGGGGGCGTAAGCTCCTATAATTCACCCCTCCACTTT. Its protein is CASSQFSGGVSSYNSPLHF. The gene calls are TRBV14 and TRBJ1-6; 8 bases fit TRBD1. V dropped 2 bases and J dropped 0; count of bases not matched to a gene: 9. The CDR3 spans 19 residues. The germline V gene encodes CDR1 SGHDN and CDR2 FVKESK.

This clone showed up many times. The chain has TRBV19 and TRBJ2-7; the D gene is possibly TRBD2 (7 bases). Germline V gene sequence: CDR1 LNHDA, CDR2 SQIVND (reference sequence). The CDR3 covers 14 residues. Trimming took 5 bases from V and 6 from J, leaving 17 bases between them. CDR3: CASSWGGASGEQYF. The CDR3 DNA reads as TGTGCCAGTAGTTGGGGGGGCGCATCGGGCGAGCAGTACTTC.

The chain combines TRBV6-5 with TRBJ1-6, with 10 bases identical to TRBD1. V lost 11 bases and J lost 9; bases outside the gene matches: 13. In germline, CDR1 is MNHEY, CDR2 SVGAGI. The CDR3 is 15 residues long. CDR3 in amino acids: CAAGDRGSLASPLHF. CDR3 nucleotides: TGTGCCGCCGGGGACAGGGGATCTCTGGCTTCACCCCTCCACTTT.

V and J are TRBV2 and TRBJ1-5; possible D gene TRBD1, 6 bases. The CDR3 runs 17 residues. CDR1 is SNHLY, CDR2 FYNNEI, per germline. Deletions cut 5 bases from V and 2 bases from J, with 19 bases between. CDR3 bases: TGTGCCAGCAGTCCTGACAGGCCGGTGCGGGGCAATCAGCCCCAGCATTTT. This gives the protein CASSPDRPVRGNQPQHF.

This clone came up a few times. V and J are TRBV5-1 and TRBJ1-5, with a possible D match to TRBD1 (5 bases). With 4 bases removed from V and 4 bases from J, the gap between germline ends came to 15 bases. The CDR3 sequence is 15 residues long. Per germline, CDR1 SGHRS and CDR2 YFSETQ. The DNA for the CDR3 is TGCGCCAGCAGCCCCGGCGGGGACCGGAATCAGCCCCAGCATTTT. It translates to CASSPGGDRNQPQHF.

The V and J genes are TRBV5-6 and TRBJ2-1; TRBD1 is a possible D gene (6 bases). The germline V and J ends were trimmed by 0 bases and 8 bases, with 18 bases remaining between them. Germline V CDR1 and CDR2: SGHDT, YYEEEE. The CDR3 contains 16 residues. Written as DNA, the CDR3 is TGTGCCAGCAGCTTGGTGTCGCAGGGGCGCTTAGATGAGCAGTTCTTC. Translation gives CASSLVSQGRLDEQFF.

The CDR3 DNA is TGTGCCAGCAGCTTAGGGCAGGCACGTAGGGGCGAGCAGTACTTC. As protein: CASSLGQARRGEQYF. The chain couples TRBV5-6 to TRBJ2-7, with a weak D call TRBD1 (5 bases). This CDR3 has 15 residues. The V and J ends lost 2 bases and 6 bases respectively, with 18 bases between them. CDR1 is SGHDT and CDR2 is YYEEEE in the germline V gene.

Only one count was recorded for this clone. The rearrangement uses TRBV9 and TRBJ1-1; unclear D gene. This CDR3 comprises 13 residues. The V and J ends lost 0 bases and 5 bases respectively, with 8 bases between them. From germline, CDR1 is SGDLS and CDR2 YYNGEE. CDR3 in DNA: TGTGCCAGCAGCGTAGATTCACAAACTGAAGCTTTCTTT. It codes for CASSVDSQTEAFF.

The chain joins TRBV28 to TRBJ1-1; D call uncertain. V lost 5 bases and J 13 bases, leaving 20 bases between the germline ends. The CDR3 is made up of 13 amino acids. Germline CDR1 MDHEN, CDR2 SYDVKM. The CDR3 nucleotides are TGTGCCAGCAGTCCTCCCTGGGTGGGGAGAGGTTTCTTT. This gives the protein CASSPPWVGRGFF.

This clone was detected once. The J gene is TRBJ1-6, the V gene TRBV6-5; 7 nucleotides align to TRBD1. CDR1 and CDR2 (germline): MNHEY, SVGAGI. Trimming at V came to 6 bases and at J to 4 bases, leaving 0 bases not matched to a gene. The CDR3 sequence is 13 residues long. The CDR3 DNA follows: TGTGCCAGCAGGGGACAGTATAATTCACCCCTCCACTTT. Protein product: CASRGQYNSPLHF.

This clone was recorded many times. At one end the junction does not follow the germline gene, possibly because of a read error. V and J are TRBV3-1 (or the pseudogene TRBV3-2) and TRBJ2-5; 8 bases agree with TRBD2. Germline CDR1 reads LGHDT; CDR2 reads YNNKEL (reference sequence). The CDR3 length is 17 residues. The CDR3 DNA sequence: TGTGCCAGCAGTCAAGATCAAGATAGCGGGGCCCAAGAGACCCAGTACTTC. Encoded protein: CASSQDQDSGAQETQYF.

This chain links TRBV29-1 with TRBJ2-6, with TRBD1 identical over 10 bases. The germline V gene encodes CDR1 SQVTM and CDR2 ANQGSEA. V lost 4 bases and J lost 1; bases outside the gene matches: 4. The CDR3 consists of 16 residues. CDR3 coding DNA: TGCAGCGTTGCCGGGACAGGGGTATCTGGGGCCAACGTCCTGACTTTC. It is translated as CSVAGTGVSGANVLTF.